One sample yielded the 21 T cell receptor beta chains listed below, sequenced in a study of blood T cell repertoires in COVID-19. The data were produced by immunoSEQ multiplex PCR, yet TCRdb's version contains in-frame clones alone and is incomplete. Of roughly 35,000 clones in the sample, under 85% were seen once. The sequenced material came from peripheral blood. Receptor source: a man older than 75 with acute or convalescent COVID-19.

This clone has more than one count but fewer than ten. The gene calls are TRBV4-3 and TRBJ1-4, with D unresolved. Per germline, CDR1 LGHNA and CDR2 YSLEER. V was shortened by 4 bases and J by 2 bases, with 8 bases between the two germline ends. The CDR3 is 14 amino acids. CDR3 coding DNA: TGCGCCAGCAGCCCGAGCGGGACTAATGAAAAACTGTTTTTT. It codes for CASSPSGTNEKLFF.

V is TRBV9 and J is TRBJ1-2; 8 bases are shared with TRBD1. This CDR3 region has 15 residues. Germline V gene data show CDR1 as SGDLS and CDR2 as YYNGEE. The V segment lost 3 bases and the J segment 5 bases; nucleotides outside the gene matches: 9. The DNA of the CDR3 is TGTGCCAGCAGCGAGGGACAGGTCGGGTGGTATGGCTACACCTTC. This gives the protein CASSEGQVGWYGYTF.

The gene calls are TRBV3-1 (or the pseudogene TRBV3-2) and TRBJ2-5; tentatively, D is TRBD2 (5 bases). Germline loops: CDR1 LGHDT, CDR2 YNNKEL (reference sequence). CDR3 length equals 13 residues. The V end was cut by 2 bases, the J end by 7 bases, with 11 bases between. CDR3 loop: CASSQSTSGTQYF. CDR3 nucleotide sequence: TGTGCCAGCAGCCAAAGCACTAGTGGGACCCAGTACTTC.

This rearrangement joins TRBV3-1 (or the pseudogene TRBV3-2) to TRBJ1-1; no clear D. Per the germline V gene, CDR1 is LGHDT and CDR2 is YNNKEL (reference sequence). V lost 7 bases to trimming and J lost 0 bases, with 15 bases between them. This CDR3 spans 15 amino acids. The CDR3, as DNA: TGTGCCAGCACCCGGGTCTCGAAGATGAACACTGAAGCTTTCTTT. It encodes CASTRVSKMNTEAFF.

This sequence joins TRBV3-1 (or the pseudogene TRBV3-2) and TRBJ2-5; D unclear. The CDR3 has 14 residues. Per the germline V gene, CDR1 is LGHDT and CDR2 is YNNKEL (reference sequence). The V end was cut by 1 base, the J end by 6 bases, with 12 bases between. The CDR3 coding sequence is TGTGCCAGCAGCCAAGTTTTGAGCGTAAAGACCCAGTACTTC. Translating it yields CASSQVLSVKTQYF.

V and J are TRBV7-2 and TRBJ1-1; perhaps TRBD1 as D (6 bases). The CDR3 is made up of 14 amino acids. Trimming left V 8 bases short and J 2 bases short, with 15 bases between. CDR1 is SGHTA, CDR2 FQGNSA, per germline. The CDR3 loop reads CASAKGGQNTEAFF. The CDR3 bases are TGTGCCAGCGCGAAAGGGGGACAAAACACTGAAGCTTTCTTT.

The sample holds a few counts of this clone. V gene TRBV4-2 combines with J gene TRBJ2-1; 7 positions match TRBD1. Germline V CDR1 and CDR2: LGHNA, YNFKEQ. The CDR3 contains 17 residues. V shed 2 bases and J 5 bases; nucleotides not matched to a gene: 12. The CDR3 DNA is TGTGCCAGCAGCCAACATACCGGGACAGATATTAACAATGAGCAGTTCTTC. Its translation: CASSQHTGTDINNEQFF.

The chain is built from TRBV18 and TRBJ1-4, with a tentative D call TRBD1 (5 bases). Germline values: CDR1 KGHSH, CDR2 LQKENI. V dropped 0 bases and J dropped 8 bases, with 22 bases sitting between them. The CDR3 is made up of 18 amino acids. CDR3 region: CASSPPVAGRAYKEKLFF. The CDR3, as DNA: TGTGCCAGCTCACCACCGGTGGCAGGGAGGGCTTACAAAGAAAAACTGTTTTTT.

The gene calls are TRBV19 and TRBJ1-1, with 7 bases matching TRBD1. V lost 5 bases to trimming and J lost 7 bases; unmatched junction nucleotides: 13. The CDR3 is 15 residues long. CDR1 is LNHDA and CDR2 is SQIVND in the germline V gene (reference sequence). The CDR3: CASSAPGTGVIEAFF. In DNA, the CDR3 is TGTGCCAGTAGTGCGCCGGGAACAGGGGTAATTGAAGCTTTCTTT.

The V and J genes are TRBV18 and TRBJ1-1; D gene ambiguous. The ends were cut back, 3 bases at V and 4 bases at J, with 9 bases in the middle. This CDR3 has 13 amino acids. Germline V lookup: CDR1 KGHSH, CDR2 LQKENI. CDR3 residues: CASSPVAVTEAFF. The CDR3, as DNA: TGTGCCAGCTCACCGGTGGCGGTCACTGAAGCTTTCTTT.

The genes are TRBV6-5 and TRBJ2-3; 12 nucleotides line up with TRBD2. The germline V gene has CDR1 MNHEY and CDR2 SVGAGI. This CDR3 spans 16 amino acids. The V segment lost 4 bases and the J segment 4 bases; nucleotides outside the gene matches: 6. This chain's CDR3 is CASSSQLAGGPDTQYF. CDR3 DNA: TGTGCCAGCAGTTCGCAACTAGCGGGGGGCCCAGATACGCAGTATTTT.

The gene calls are TRBV5-1 and TRBJ2-7; D is ambiguous. V dropped 0 bases and J dropped 6 bases, with 13 bases sitting between them. Germline V gene sequence: CDR1 SGHRS, CDR2 YFSETQ. The CDR3 sequence is 14 residues long. CDR3 sequence reads: CASSLGLAAGEQYF. In DNA, the CDR3 is TGCGCCAGCAGCTTGGGGTTAGCTGCTGGCGAGCAGTACTTC.

This clone has more than one count but fewer than ten. The gene calls are TRBV6-2 or TRBV6-3 and TRBJ2-7; maybe TRBD2 (7 bases). CDR1 MNHEY and CDR2 SVGEGT come from the germline V gene. V shed 0 bases and J shed 8 bases, with 11 bases lying between them. The CDR3 has 13 amino acids. CDR3 loop: CASSYSTGGQQYF. For the CDR3, the DNA is TGTGCCAGCAGTTACTCCACGGGGGGCCAGCAGTACTTC.

The J gene is TRBJ1-6, the V gene TRBV7-9; perhaps TRBD1 as D (6 bases). Deletions cut 8 bases from V and 10 bases from J, with 21 bases between. This CDR3 is built from 15 residues. Germline V lookup: CDR1 SEHNR, CDR2 FQNEAQ (reference sequence). CDR3 amino acids: CASAEGGFAGSPLHF. For the CDR3, the DNA is TGTGCCAGCGCAGAAGGGGGTTTTGCCGGATCACCCCTCCACTTT.

This rearrangement joins TRBV5-4 to TRBJ1-1, with no clear D. Trimming shortened V by 0 bases and J by 2 bases, and 8 bases separated the two germline ends. The V gene's germline CDR1 is SGHNT and CDR2 YYREEE (reference sequence). The CDR3 has 14 amino acids. The CDR3 sequence is CASSLGALNTEAFF. The CDR3 DNA reads TGTGCCAGCAGCTTGGGGGCTTTAAACACTGAAGCTTTCTTT.

CDR3 sequence (DNA): TGTGCCAGCAGCGTAGGGGGGGGAAACTATAATTCACCCCTCCACTTT. Translation gives CASSVGGGNYNSPLHF. This chain uses TRBV9 with TRBJ1-6; a weak D match, TRBD1 (5 bases). Trimming removed 0 bases at V and 3 bases at J, with 10 bases between. Germline V lookup: CDR1 SGDLS, CDR2 YYNGEE. The CDR3 runs to 16 residues.

The rearrangement joins TRBV9 to TRBJ2-2, with D possibly TRBD2 on 6 matching bases. Germline values: CDR1 SGDLS, CDR2 YYNGEE. V was shortened by 4 bases and J by 8 bases, with 21 bases between the two germline ends. The CDR3 loop spans 16 amino acids. CDR3 residues: CASSPPLSEGMGELFF. The CDR3 DNA sequence: TGTGCCAGCAGCCCTCCCCTTTCGGAGGGAATGGGGGAGCTGTTTTTT.

The chain combines TRBV14 with TRBJ1-1, with a tentative D call TRBD1 (5 bases). The CDR3 has 15 amino acids. Trimming took 1 base from V and 4 from J, leaving 13 bases between them. Germline CDR1 is SGHDN and CDR2 is FVKESK. The CDR3 reads CASSQVLGASTEAFF. The CDR3 bases are TGTGCCAGCAGCCAAGTGTTAGGGGCGAGCACTGAAGCTTTCTTT.

The chain carries TRBV6-2 or TRBV6-3 and TRBJ2-3, with 7 bases matching TRBD2. This CDR3 spans 13 amino acids. The V and J ends lost 5 bases and 8 bases, in that order; junction bases with no gene match: 7. Germline assignment: CDR1 MNHEY and CDR2 SVGEGT. The CDR3 sequence: CASSQRGYPTQYF. CDR3 coding DNA: TGTGCCAGCAGTCAGCGGGGCTACCCTACGCAGTATTTT.

This chain links TRBV30 with TRBJ2-2; a possible D gene is TRBD1 (6 bases). The CDR3 loop spans 12 amino acids. Germline V gene data show CDR1 as GTSNPN and CDR2 as SVGIG (reference sequence). V lost 5 bases and J lost 6, with 10 bases in between. CDR3 loop: CAWYRVAGELFF. In DNA form, the CDR3 reads TGTGCCTGGTACAGGGTGGCCGGGGAGCTGTTTTTT.

This chain links TRBV18 with TRBJ1-5; D remains unclear. CDR1 KGHSH and CDR2 LQKENI come from the germline V gene. V was shortened by 3 bases and J by 4 bases, with 19 bases between the two germline ends. There are 17 residues in the CDR3. CDR3 residues: CASSPKGREAPNQPQHF. The CDR3 DNA follows: TGTGCCAGCTCACCGAAAGGGCGGGAGGCCCCAAATCAGCCCCAGCATTTT.